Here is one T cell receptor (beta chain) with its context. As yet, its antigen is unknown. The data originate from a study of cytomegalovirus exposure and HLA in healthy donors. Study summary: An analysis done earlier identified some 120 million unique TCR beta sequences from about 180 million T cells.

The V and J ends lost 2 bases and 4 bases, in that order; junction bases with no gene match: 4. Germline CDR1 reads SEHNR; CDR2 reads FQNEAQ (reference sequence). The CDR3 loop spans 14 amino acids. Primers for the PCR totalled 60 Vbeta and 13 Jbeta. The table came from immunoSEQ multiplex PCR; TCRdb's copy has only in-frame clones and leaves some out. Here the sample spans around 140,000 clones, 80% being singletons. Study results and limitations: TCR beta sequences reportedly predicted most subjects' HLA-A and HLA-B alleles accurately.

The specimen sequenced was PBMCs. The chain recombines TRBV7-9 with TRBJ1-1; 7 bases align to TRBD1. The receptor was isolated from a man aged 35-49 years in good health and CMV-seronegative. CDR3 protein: CASSLRDSITEAFF. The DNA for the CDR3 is TGTGCCAGCAGCTTAAGGGACAGCATCACTGAAGCTTTCTTT.